This T cell receptor (beta chain) was sequenced for a study of shared clonotypes between healthy human individuals. Every immunoSEQ plate was one replicate of a subset's evenly spread DNA. Some clones are missing from TCRdb's copy, which holds only in-frame ones; the method was immunoSEQ multiplex PCR. The repertoire has some 1,100,000 clones, approximately 78% of them found once; the top ten carry around 0.47%. This CDR3 has 15 amino acids. The V end lost 1 base, the J end lost 3 bases, and 14 bases lay between the germline ends. Germline CDR1 is GTSNPN and CDR2 is SVGIG (reference sequence). The sequenced material came from memory CD4+ T cells from PBMCs. Subset here: CD45RA-negative fraction. The genes are TRBV30 and TRBJ2-3; no reliable D call. The clonotype comes from a man aged 18 to 35 in good health. Some clones in this sample may be carry-over from other donors' samples. CDR3 in DNA: TGTGCCTGGAGTGGGTGGTCAGGAGTGACAGATACGCAGTATTTT. As protein: CAWSGWSGVTDTQYF. The variable domain in full, completed from reference TRBV30 and TRBJ2-3, reads SQTIHQWPATLVQPVGSPLSLECTVEGTSNPNLYWYRQAAGRGLQLLFYSVGIGQISSEVPQNLSASRPQDRQFILSSKKLLLSDSGFYLCAWSGWSGVTDTQYFGPGTRLTVL.